Below are 25 T cell receptor beta chains sequenced from a single sample in a study of blood T cell repertoires in COVID-19 (TCRdb year 2020). Libraries were prepared through the immunoSEQ multiplex PCR assay. TCRdb stores this immuneACCESS table with in-frame sequences only. Part of the clones is absent; in the studies checked, under half of the shortfall reflects unresolved V genes, and no reason is known for the rest. This sample has approximately 80,000 clones in its table, and under 90% of those were observed once. Around 40% of the sample comes from the top ten. Sequencing input: peripheral blood. The receptors originated from a man aged 80 or over with acute or convalescent COVID-19.

The chain employs TRBV7-2 and TRBJ2-7; 12 bases are a match to TRBD2. Germline assignment: CDR1 SGHTA and CDR2 FQGNSA. The CDR3 is 15 amino acids. V trimming: 4 bases; J trimming: 4 bases; junction bases outside the gene matches: 5. This chain's CDR3 is CASSSLAGGEYEQYF. As DNA, the CDR3 is TGTGCCAGCAGCTCCCTAGCGGGAGGGGAATACGAGCAGTACTTC.

This chain joins TRBV5-1 and TRBJ1-3, with 7 bases that match TRBD1. The CDR3 runs 16 residues. Germline V gene lookup returns CDR1 SGHRS and CDR2 YFSETQ. Germline trimming cut 0 bases from V and 2 bases from J; bases unmatched to any gene: 5. CDR3 DNA: TGCGCCAGCAGCTTGGCTCCAACAGGGGCTGGAAACACCATATATTTT. Its translation: CASSLAPTGAGNTIYF.

This clone has only a few counts. The chain has TRBV7-2 and TRBJ1-1; D ambiguous. The CDR3 has 15 amino acids. The germline V gene encodes CDR1 SGHTA and CDR2 FQGNSA. The ends were cut back, 5 bases at V and 1 base at J, with 14 bases in the middle. The CDR3 bases are TGTGCCAGCAGCAGAGATGCCGGTAAGAACACTGAAGCTTTCTTT. The encoded protein is CASSRDAGKNTEAFF. Based on the CDR3 plus reference TRBV7-2 and TRBJ1-1, the full variable domain is GAGVSQSPSNKVTEKGKDVELRCDPISGHTALYWYRQSLGQGLEFLIYFQGNSAPDKSGLPSDRFSAERTGGSVSTLTIQRTQQEDSAVYLCASSRDAGKNTEAFFGQGTRLTVV.

V gene TRBV30 combines with J gene TRBJ1-4; D may be TRBD1 (5 bases). The CDR3 is 15 amino acids. The V and J ends lost 0 bases and 8 bases respectively, with 16 bases between them. The germline CDR1 and CDR2 sequences are GTSNPN and SVGIG (reference sequence). The CDR3 region is CAWSVLQGLREKLFF. The CDR3 nucleotides read TGTGCCTGGAGTGTACTCCAGGGCCTCCGGGAAAAACTGTTTTTT.

The V call is TRBV5-1, the J call TRBJ1-2; D is unclear. Germline V lookup: CDR1 SGHRS, CDR2 YFSETQ. V lost 3 bases, J lost 6 bases, and 9 bases lay in between. The CDR3 length is 12 residues. DNA of the CDR3: TGCGCCAGCAGCTCGGGAGGGAATGGCTACACCTTC. It codes for CASSSGGNGYTF.

The chain employs TRBV28 and TRBJ1-2, with 7 bases fitting TRBD1. Losses at the gene ends were 3 bases for V and 4 bases for J; bases not matched to a gene: 5. Germline V gene sequence: CDR1 MDHEN, CDR2 SYDVKM. This CDR3 comprises 14 residues. The CDR3 loop is CASSFFQGGYGYTF. In nucleotides, the CDR3 is TGTGCCAGCAGTTTCTTCCAGGGGGGCTATGGCTACACCTTC.

The V gene is TRBV11-3, the J gene TRBJ2-3; TRBD2 matches 8 bases. The germline gives CDR1 SGHNT, CDR2 YENEEA. V was clipped by 5 bases and J by 0 bases; unmatched bases: 4. The CDR3 sequence is 15 residues long. CDR3 sequence reads: CASSVASGSTDTQYF. The CDR3 coding sequence is TGTGCCAGCAGCGTGGCTAGCGGGAGCACAGATACGCAGTATTTT. Full variable domain (missing parts from reference TRBV11-3 and TRBJ2-3): EAGVVQSPRYKIIEKKQPVAFWCNPISGHNTLYWYLQNLGQGPELLIRYENEEAVDDSQLPKDRFSAERLKGVDSTLKIQPAELGDSAVYLCASSVASGSTDTQYFGPGTRLTVL.

The rearrangement uses TRBV18 and TRBJ1-1; 9 bases line up with TRBD1. Per the germline V gene, CDR1 is KGHSH and CDR2 is LQKENI. The CDR3 loop spans 13 amino acids. The V and J ends lost 3 bases and 9 bases, in that order; junction bases with no gene match: 5. DNA for the CDR3: TGTGCCAGCTCACCGTGGGACAGGGCGAAAGCTTTCTTT. Encoded protein: CASSPWDRAKAFF.

The V gene is TRBV28, the J gene TRBJ2-1; 10 positions agree with TRBD1. Losses at the gene ends were 5 bases for V and 0 bases for J; bases not matched to a gene: 13. This CDR3 has 19 residues. From germline, CDR1 is MDHEN and CDR2 SYDVKM. CDR3 residues: CASSPGPGQGRNSYNEQFF. CDR3 in DNA: TGTGCCAGCAGTCCAGGCCCGGGACAGGGGAGAAACTCCTACAATGAGCAGTTCTTC.

This clone was counted between two and nine times. The rearrangement joins TRBV29-1 to TRBJ2-1; tentative D call: TRBD2 (6 bases). V lost 7 bases and J lost 2, with 18 bases in between. From germline, CDR1 is SQVTM and CDR2 ANQGSEA. The CDR3 is 15 residues long. This CDR3 reads CSAISAGRTYNEQFF. CDR3 nucleotide sequence: TGCAGCGCCATTAGCGCGGGACGAACCTACAATGAGCAGTTCTTC.

The chain recombines TRBV28 with TRBJ2-7; D is uncertain. Trimming cost V 8 bases and J 2 bases, with 10 bases left between them. Germline values: CDR1 MDHEN, CDR2 SYDVKM. The CDR3 covers 12 residues. The CDR3 loop reads CASHGKPYEQYF. Written as DNA, the CDR3 is TGTGCCAGCCACGGTAAGCCCTACGAGCAGTACTTC.

This clone showed up just once. The chain recombines TRBV6-2 or TRBV6-3 with TRBJ1-5; no clear D. The V gene lost 0 bases and the J gene lost 1 base, with 4 bases spanning the gap. The CDR3 runs to 14 residues. CDR1 is MNHEY, CDR2 SVGEGT, per germline. As DNA, the CDR3 is TGTGCCAGCAGTTACTCCCTAAGCAATCAGCCCCAGCATTTT. This gives the protein CASSYSLSNQPQHF.

This clone was counted a single time. This sequence joins TRBV27 and TRBJ2-3; the D is unclear. Germline-derived CDR1 and CDR2 are MNHEY and SMNVEV (reference sequence). The CDR3 totals 15 residues. Trimming pared 6 bases from V and 0 bases from J, leaving 13 bases between. The CDR3 here is CASRTDGTSTDTQYF. The CDR3 DNA reads TGTGCCAGCAGAACAGACGGCACTAGCACAGATACGCAGTATTTT.

On this clone itself: The sample has other DNA sequences that encode this CDR3 too. The chain is built from TRBV9 and TRBJ1-6; 7 bases are shared with TRBD1. Trimming removed 0 bases from V and 0 bases from J; junction bases left unmatched: 3. This CDR3 is built from 17 residues. Germline V gives CDR1 SGDLS, CDR2 YYNGEE. CDR3 residues: CASSVGQGRSYNSPLHF. CDR3 nucleotide sequence: TGTGCCAGCAGCGTAGGACAGGGCCGCTCCTATAATTCACCCCTCCACTTT.

The chain uses TRBV19 and TRBJ2-2, with 7 positions matching TRBD1. The CDR3 totals 14 residues. After removal of 5 bases from V and 5 bases from J, the junction contained 5 bases not matched to a gene. Germline CDR1 LNHDA, CDR2 SQIVND (reference sequence). DNA of the CDR3: TGTGCCAGTAGTGTCCGGGACAGAACCGGGGAGCTGTTTTTT. It codes for CASSVRDRTGELFF.

The rearrangement uses TRBV7-3 and TRBJ2-1; possibly TRBD2 for D (6 bases). Germline-derived CDR1 and CDR2 are SGHTA and FQGTGA. The CDR3 has 16 residues. V lost 5 bases to trimming and J lost 2 bases, with 16 bases between them. The CDR3 sequence: CASSPFGSGTYNEQFF. The CDR3 coding sequence is TGTGCCAGCAGCCCCTTCGGTAGCGGCACCTACAATGAGCAGTTCTTC.

This clone appeared once. The V gene is TRBV7-2, the J gene TRBJ2-7, with TRBD2 matching over 8 bases. This CDR3 spans 16 amino acids. The trim removed 3 bases at V and 6 bases at J, leaving 13 bases unmatched. Per germline, CDR1 SGHTA and CDR2 FQGNSA. CDR3 region: CASSFRGSGSRIEQYF. CDR3 DNA: TGTGCCAGCAGCTTCCGTGGGAGCGGGAGCCGCATCGAGCAGTACTTC.

This sequence joins TRBV6-1 and TRBJ1-5; D not resolved. The CDR3 totals 14 residues. Trimming stripped 1 base from V and 9 bases from J, with 13 bases between. The germline gives CDR1 MNHNS, CDR2 SASEGT. As DNA, the CDR3 is TGTGCCAGCAGTGAAGTAGAGCCCTATGGGCCCCAGCATTTT. Amino acids: CASSEVEPYGPQHF.

This clone was picked up many times. The chain joins TRBV5-1 to TRBJ2-1; TRBD2 agrees at 8 bases. Trimming took 0 bases from V and 0 from J; bases not matched to a gene: 5. This CDR3 comprises 17 residues. Per the germline V gene, CDR1 is SGHRS and CDR2 is YFSETQ. This chain's CDR3 is CASSLESSGPSYNEQFF. CDR3 nucleotide sequence: TGCGCCAGCAGCTTGGAATCTAGCGGGCCCTCCTACAATGAGCAGTTCTTC.

The table lists this clone with a count of one. The genes are TRBV28 and TRBJ2-7; the match to TRBD2 covers 13 bases. Germline V gene data show CDR1 as MDHEN and CDR2 as SYDVKM. Trimming at V came to 5 bases and at J to 3 bases, leaving 1 base not matched to a gene. The CDR3 has 14 amino acids. CDR3 sequence reads: CASSRTSGGYEQYF. CDR3 in DNA: TGTGCCAGCAGTCGGACTAGCGGGGGCTACGAGCAGTACTTC.

This clone was seen a single time. The chain combines TRBV21-1 with TRBJ2-3; TRBD2, the table's D call, was not compared with the DNA. TRBV21-1 is flagged as a pseudogene. The CDR3 contains 17 residues. CDR3 residues: CASSKSGRAHIGDTQYF. The CDR3 DNA reads TGTGCCAGCAGCAAAAGCGGGAGGGCCCATATAGGAGATACGCAGTATTTT.

The chain couples TRBV12-3 or TRBV12-4 to TRBJ1-4, with D perhaps matching TRBD1 (5 bases). The V gene lost 5 bases and the J gene lost 12 bases, with 13 bases spanning the gap. CDR3 length: 12 residues. In nucleotides, the CDR3 is TGTGCCAGCAGTCGGTTCGGGGGAGAACTGTTTTTT. Its protein product is CASSRFGGELFF.

This rearrangement joins TRBV5-8 to TRBJ2-3, with a tentative D call TRBD2 (6 bases). V was clipped by 4 bases and J by 3 bases, with 9 bases between them. Germline CDR1 and CDR2: SGHTS and YDEGEE. The CDR3 loop spans 13 amino acids. This chain's CDR3 is CASSPGGTDTQYF. The CDR3 bases are TGTGCCAGCAGCCCCGGAGGGACAGATACGCAGTATTTT. The variable domain in full, with the rest retrieved from reference TRBV5-8 and TRBJ2-3, is EAGVTQSPTHLIKTRGQQATLRCSPISGHTSVYWYQQALGLGLQFLLWYDEGEERNRGNFPPRFSGRQFPNYSSELNVNALELEDSALYLCASSPGGTDTQYFGPGTRLTVL.

This chain connects TRBV7-9 to TRBJ2-3; 9 bases agree with TRBD2. V was clipped by 5 bases and J by 2 bases; unmatched bases: 8. Germline-derived CDR1 and CDR2 are SEHNR and FQNEAQ (reference sequence). CDR3 length equals 16 residues. The CDR3 spells CASSLTTSGVTDTQYF. The DNA of the CDR3 is TGTGCCAGCAGCCTGACGACTAGCGGAGTCACAGATACGCAGTATTTT.

This rearrangement joins TRBV19 to TRBJ1-4; tentative D call: TRBD1 (5 bases). The length of the CDR3 is 14 residues. Germline values: CDR1 LNHDA, CDR2 SQIVND (reference sequence). Trimming cost V 7 bases and J 0 bases, with 9 bases left between them. Written as DNA, the CDR3 is TGTGCCAGTAAGGGGAACCCAACTAATGAAAAACTGTTTTTT. Amino acids: CASKGNPTNEKLFF.